These T cell receptor beta chains were read from a single sample in a study of T-cell memory formation after mild COVID-19. A single record per CDR3 protein comes from TCRdb applying MiXCR to the 5' RACE reads. This sample carries 300,000 to 350,000 distinct CDR3 sequences, 19% of them seen once, and the ten largest clones take under 25%. The sequenced sample was PBMCs or a T cell subset sorted from them (not recorded which). Receptor source: a man between 18 and 35 years old who had mild COVID-19 (a few samples of this study predate the infection). Cell type and time point are not known. The CDR3 runs from the conserved cysteine through the conserved F or W. D genes are given only for firm matches.

cdr3_length: 17
d_call: NA
v_call: TRBV24-1
cdr3_aa: CATSDLGTTRNTDTQYF

cdr3_length: 14
d_call: NA
v_call: TRBV9
cdr3_aa: CASSVGLGSYEQYF

cdr3_length: 17
d_call: TRBD2
v_call: TRBV6-2/TRBV6-3
cdr3_aa: CASSSPSGGTPGPPQYF

cdr3_length: 14
d_call: TRBD2
v_call: TRBV20-1
cdr3_aa: CSARGGGPYYEQYF

cdr3_length: 17
d_call: NA
v_call: TRBV7-3
cdr3_aa: CASSHLGAVGMNTEAFF

cdr3_length: 15
d_call: NA
v_call: TRBV10-3
cdr3_aa: CASREVRGLSYEQYF

cdr3_length: 14
d_call: NA
v_call: TRBV6-2/TRBV6-3
cdr3_aa: CASSSSIGEETQYF

cdr3_length: 13
d_call: TRBD1
v_call: TRBV20-1
cdr3_aa: CSASRTGTYEQYF

cdr3_length: 13
d_call: NA
v_call: TRBV7-9
cdr3_aa: CASSFAGEDTQYF

cdr3_length: 14
d_call: NA
v_call: TRBV7-9
cdr3_aa: CASSRTSTTDTQYF

cdr3_length: 15
d_call: NA
v_call: TRBV7-9
cdr3_aa: CASSFSDGSGQPQHF

cdr3_length: 15
d_call: NA
v_call: TRBV9
cdr3_aa: CASSAGVGDPETQYF

cdr3_length: 12
d_call: NA
v_call: TRBV12-3/TRBV12-4
cdr3_aa: CASSFFDQPQHF

cdr3_length: 12
d_call: NA
v_call: TRBV9
cdr3_aa: CASSVEPGEAFF

cdr3_length: 12
d_call: NA
v_call: TRBV7-9
cdr3_aa: CASRLGAETQYF

cdr3_length: 14
d_call: NA
v_call: TRBV12-3/TRBV12-4
cdr3_aa: CASSLGGGMMPQHF

cdr3_length: 13
d_call: NA
v_call: TRBV12-3/TRBV12-4
cdr3_aa: CASSFLMNTEAFF

cdr3_length: 15
d_call: NA
v_call: TRBV6-2/TRBV6-3
cdr3_aa: CASSYLIQGFNEQYF

cdr3_length: 14
d_call: NA
v_call: TRBV19
cdr3_aa: CASSLTSNNQPQHF

cdr3_length: 15
d_call: NA
v_call: TRBV6-2/TRBV6-3
cdr3_aa: CASSPQGRDNQPQHF

cdr3_length: 15
d_call: NA
v_call: TRBV20-1
cdr3_aa: CSARASVTRADEQFF

cdr3_length: 13
d_call: NA
v_call: TRBV7-8
cdr3_aa: CASSPPTGEKLFF

cdr3_length: 12
d_call: TRBD2
v_call: TRBV5-1
cdr3_aa: CATGLVYNEQFF

cdr3_length: 13
d_call: NA
v_call: TRBV18
cdr3_aa: CASSPDGLDGYTF

cdr3_length: 16
d_call: TRBD2
v_call: TRBV20-1
cdr3_aa: CSARVLGGYNQETQYF

cdr3_length: 15
d_call: NA
v_call: TRBV11-2
cdr3_aa: CASRSPGASGNTIYF

cdr3_length: 16
d_call: NA
v_call: TRBV7-9
cdr3_aa: CASTGPGTSSYNEQFF

cdr3_length: 14
d_call: NA
v_call: TRBV7-2
cdr3_aa: CASSSGGREAGYTF